The 31 T cell receptor beta chains presented below share a single source sample, sequenced in a study of cytomegalovirus exposure and HLA in healthy donors (dated by TCRdb to between 2016 and 2019). Library construction relied on the immunoSEQ multiplex PCR assay. For the multiplex PCR, a mixture combining 60 forward primers for TCR Vbeta segments and 13 reverse primers for TCR Jbeta segments was used. TCRdb re-hosts the immuneACCESS table, in-frame sequences only. Its copies lack some clones; in the studies checked, an unresolved V gene accounts for under half of them, and the cause for the rest is not known. The sample data list about 170,000 clones, and approximately 80% of these were observed just once. Together, the top ten hold approximately 2.2% of the sample. The sample comprised PBMCs. Receptors were obtained from a male donor in good health and CMV-seronegative.

The genes are TRBV5-6 and TRBJ2-5; D call uncertain. In germline, CDR1 is SGHDT, CDR2 YYEEEE. This CDR3 has 13 amino acids. Trimming left V 0 bases short and J 5 bases short, with 8 bases between. In nucleotides, the CDR3 is TGTGCCAGCAGCTTGGGAGTTATGGAGACCCAGTACTTC. Protein product: CASSLGVMETQYF.

V gene TRBV2 combines with J gene TRBJ2-2; tentative D call: TRBD1 (6 bases). The length of the CDR3 is 14 residues. Germline loops: CDR1 SNHLY, CDR2 FYNNEI. Trimming removed 5 bases at V and 8 bases at J, with 15 bases between. The CDR3 DNA follows: TGTGCCAGCAGTTGGACAGTAGGCACGGGGGAGCTGTTTTTT. It codes for CASSWTVGTGELFF.

This clone appeared a few times. V gene TRBV29-1 combines with J gene TRBJ2-7, with TRBD2 matching 10 bases. Germline assignment: CDR1 SQVTM and CDR2 ANQGSEA. The CDR3 is made up of 14 amino acids. V lost 1 base to trimming and J lost 5 bases; unmatched junction nucleotides: 5. This chain's CDR3 is CSVEVPSGSDEQYF. In nucleotides, the CDR3 is TGCAGCGTTGAAGTACCTAGCGGGAGTGACGAGCAGTACTTC.

This clone has a handful of counts. The V and J genes are TRBV19 and TRBJ2-1, with a possible D match to TRBD1 (5 bases). Germline lookup yields CDR1 LNHDA and CDR2 SQIVND (reference sequence). Trimming stripped 5 bases from V and 6 bases from J, with 8 bases between. The CDR3 length is 12 residues. The CDR3 DNA reads TGTGCCAGTAGTGAAGGGGTCAATGAGCAGTTCTTC. Translated: CASSEGVNEQFF.

This chain links TRBV30 with TRBJ2-7; D ambiguous. The germline V gene has CDR1 GTSNPN and CDR2 SVGIG (reference sequence). CDR3 length: 11 residues. With 2 bases removed from V and 5 bases from J, the gap between germline ends came to 7 bases. CDR3 sequence reads: CAWSSFHEQYF. The CDR3 coding sequence is TGTGCCTGGAGTAGCTTCCACGAGCAGTACTTC.

V and J are TRBV11-2 and TRBJ2-1; 11 nucleotides match TRBD2. V shed 5 bases, J shed 8 bases, and the junction held 11 bases outside the gene matches. The CDR3 loop spans 16 amino acids. The germline CDR1 and CDR2 sequences are SGHAT and FQNNGV. CDR3 loop: CASSLRGSGGAYEQFF. Written as DNA, the CDR3 is TGTGCCAGCAGCCTGAGGGGTAGCGGGGGGGCCTATGAGCAGTTCTTC.

This clone was counted only a few times. The rearrangement uses TRBV28 and TRBJ1-1; TRBD1 agrees at 8 bases. This CDR3 has 14 amino acids. Germline V gene lookup returns CDR1 MDHEN and CDR2 SYDVKM. After removal of 3 bases from V and 3 bases from J, the junction contained 3 bases not matched to a gene. CDR3 residues: CASSLTGVDTEAFF. The CDR3 coding sequence is TGTGCCAGCAGTTTGACAGGGGTGGACACTGAAGCTTTCTTT.

About this clone: Additional DNA sequences in this sample encode the identical CDR3. The V and J genes are TRBV2 and TRBJ1-2, with D tentatively TRBD1 (6 bases). Germline V gene sequence: CDR1 SNHLY, CDR2 FYNNEI. This CDR3 region has 12 residues. Trimming pared 6 bases from V and 2 bases from J, leaving 7 bases between. The CDR3 region is CASRGQNYGYTF. DNA of the CDR3: TGTGCCAGCAGAGGACAGAACTATGGCTACACCTTC.

The chain couples TRBV5-1 to TRBJ2-7; the match to TRBD2 covers 12 bases. This CDR3 contains 18 residues. J gave up 0 bases and V 1 base, and 8 bases lay outside the gene matches. Germline V CDR1 and CDR2: SGHRS, YFSETQ. The DNA for the CDR3 is TGCGCCAGCAGCTTGTCTGGGACTAGCGGGTTGAGCTCCTACGAGCAGTACTTC. This encodes CASSLSGTSGLSSYEQYF.

This rearrangement joins TRBV7-9 to TRBJ2-7; D ambiguous. Germline V gives CDR1 SEHNR, CDR2 FQNEAQ (reference sequence). The CDR3 spans 13 residues. Trimming removed 3 bases from V and 2 bases from J, with 8 bases in between. The DNA for the CDR3 is TGTGCCAGCAGCTTCACAGCAGCCTACGAGCAGTACTTC. Protein sequence: CASSFTAAYEQYF.

Turning to this clone: Other nucleotide sequences from this sample produce the same CDR3. The rearrangement uses TRBV19 and TRBJ1-1; D call uncertain. V was pared by 3 bases and J by 1 base, with 6 bases between. The CDR3 is made up of 13 amino acids. Germline values: CDR1 LNHDA, CDR2 SQIVND (reference sequence). The CDR3 here is CASSISGNTEAFF. DNA for the CDR3: TGTGCCAGTAGTATTTCAGGGAACACTGAAGCTTTCTTT. Complete variable domain (other parts from reference TRBV19 and TRBJ1-1): DGGITQSPKYLFRKEGQNVTLSCEQNLNHDAMYWYRQDPGQGLRLIYYSQIVNDFQKGDIAEGYSVSREKKESFPLTVTSAQKNPTAFYLCASSISGNTEAFFGQGTRLTVV.

This sequence joins TRBV2 and TRBJ2-2, with 9 bases aligning to TRBD1. CDR3 length: 15 residues. Germline loops: CDR1 SNHLY, CDR2 FYNNEI. The trim removed 8 bases at V and 5 bases at J, leaving 9 bases unmatched. CDR3 bases: TGTGCCAGCCTAAGGGACAGGGCTGAAACCGGGGAGCTGTTTTTT. It codes for CASLRDRAETGELFF. Full variable domain (remainder filled in from reference TRBV2 and TRBJ2-2): EPEVTQTPSHQVTQMGQEVILRCVPISNHLYFYWYRQILGQKVEFLVSFYNNEISEKSEIFDDQFSVERPDGSNFTLKIRSTKLEDSAMYFCASLRDRAETGELFFGEGSRLTVL.

J is TRBJ2-2 and V is TRBV14; TRBD1 might be the D (5 bases). CDR1 SGHDN and CDR2 FVKESK come from the germline V gene. Trimming left V 4 bases short and J 2 bases short, with 11 bases between. The CDR3 spans 15 residues. The CDR3: CASSPFRDNTGELFF. CDR3 nucleotides: TGTGCCAGCAGCCCGTTCAGGGATAACACCGGGGAGCTGTTTTTT.

The rearrangement joins TRBV4-2 to TRBJ1-2; TRBD1 is a possible D gene (5 bases). The CDR3 is made up of 14 amino acids. Germline loops: CDR1 LGHNA, CDR2 YNFKEQ. With 0 bases removed from V and 6 bases from J, the gap between germline ends came to 11 bases. The DNA of the CDR3 is TGTGCCAGCAGCCAAGATTCCAGGGTCGATGGCTACACCTTC. Translation gives CASSQDSRVDGYTF.

The chain uses TRBV7-2 and TRBJ2-3; D uncertain. The CDR3 is 13 amino acids. Germline loops: CDR1 SGHTA, CDR2 FQGNSA. Trimming removed 5 bases at V and 3 bases at J, with 9 bases between. Here the CDR3 DNA reads TGTGCCAGCAGCACCCCTAGAACAGATACGCAGTATTTT. Encoded protein: CASSTPRTDTQYF.

A single count supports this clone. The chain links TRBV19 to TRBJ1-2; the D is unclear. Trimming took 1 base from V and 4 from J, leaving 10 bases between them. CDR1 and CDR2 from the germline V gene are LNHDA and SQIVND (reference sequence). There are 14 residues in the CDR3. The DNA of the CDR3 is TGTGCCAGTAGTATAGGCGACATACGCTATGGCTACACCTTC. It codes for CASSIGDIRYGYTF. Supplemented by reference TRBV19 and TRBJ1-2, the full variable domain reads DGGITQSPKYLFRKEGQNVTLSCEQNLNHDAMYWYRQDPGQGLRLIYYSQIVNDFQKGDIAEGYSVSREKKESFPLTVTSAQKNPTAFYLCASSIGDIRYGYTFGSGTRLTVV.

V is TRBV5-1 and J is TRBJ2-3, with 8 bases lining up with TRBD2. Germline CDR1 and CDR2: SGHRS and YFSETQ. The V and J ends lost 2 bases and 3 bases, in that order; junction bases with no gene match: 11. The CDR3 has 17 amino acids. The chain's CDR3 is CASSLEISGMGTDTQYF. The CDR3, as DNA: TGCGCCAGCAGCTTAGAGATTAGCGGGATGGGGACAGATACGCAGTATTTT. Full variable domain (outside the CDR3, taken from reference TRBV5-1 and TRBJ2-3): KAGVTQTPRYLIKTRGQQVTLSCSPISGHRSVSWYQQTPGQGLQFLFEYFSETQRNKGNFPGRFSGRQFSNSRSEMNVSTLELGDSALYLCASSLEISGMGTDTQYFGPGTRLTVL.

The J gene is TRBJ2-6, the V gene TRBV27; perhaps TRBD1 as D (7 bases). Germline V gene lookup returns CDR1 MNHEY and CDR2 SMNVEV (reference sequence). CDR3 length: 17 residues. Trimming cost V 4 bases and J 2 bases, with 15 bases left between them. CDR3 nucleotides: TGTGCCAGCAGTTCGCGACAGGGCGGGGCTGGGGCCAACGTCCTGACTTTC. As protein: CASSSRQGGAGANVLTF.

This clone was counted only a few times. The chain uses TRBV5-6 and TRBJ2-7, with D possibly matching TRBD1 (6 bases). Trimming took off 4 bases at V and 0 bases at J, with 17 bases between the two ends. This CDR3 has 16 amino acids. Germline V gives CDR1 SGHDT, CDR2 YYEEEE. The CDR3 sequence is CASSRLGTSSSYEQYF. DNA of the CDR3: TGTGCCAGCAGCCGCCTAGGGACAAGCAGCTCCTACGAGCAGTACTTC.

The chain joins TRBV29-1 to TRBJ2-7, with D unclear. CDR1 is SQVTM and CDR2 is ANQGSEA in the germline V gene. V was clipped by 4 bases and J by 2 bases, with 12 bases between them. The CDR3 sequence is 13 residues long. CDR3 region: CSVGTLAPYEQYF. The CDR3 coding sequence is TGCAGCGTTGGTACCCTCGCGCCCTACGAGCAGTACTTC.

This sequence joins TRBV7-2 and TRBJ2-7, with TRBD2 matching over 8 bases. The V gene's germline CDR1 is SGHTA and CDR2 FQGNSA. V was clipped by 5 bases and J by 2 bases; unmatched bases: 5. CDR3 length: 14 amino acids. CDR3 loop: CASSAGLAAYEQYF. The CDR3 coding sequence is TGTGCCAGCAGCGCCGGACTAGCAGCCTACGAGCAGTACTTC.

This clone was recorded once. The V and J genes are TRBV29-1 and TRBJ2-3, with TRBD2 matching over 13 bases. V shed 6 bases and J 3 bases; nucleotides not matched to a gene: 6. This CDR3 is 15 amino acids long. The germline V gene encodes CDR1 SQVTM and CDR2 ANQGSEA. Written as DNA, the CDR3 is TGCAGCGTCTCAGGACTAGCGGGGGAAACAGATACGCAGTATTTT. It is translated as CSVSGLAGETDTQYF.

The rearrangement joins TRBV7-2 to TRBJ2-7; maybe TRBD2 (5 bases). This CDR3 is 14 amino acids long. Germline V CDR1 and CDR2: SGHTA, FQGNSA. The V and J ends lost 5 bases and 2 bases respectively, with 13 bases between them. This CDR3 reads CASSGGPVAYEQYF. The CDR3 DNA reads TGTGCCAGCAGCGGAGGTCCGGTGGCCTACGAGCAGTACTTC. Full variable domain (missing parts from reference TRBV7-2 and TRBJ2-7): GAGVSQSPSNKVTEKGKDVELRCDPISGHTALYWYRQSLGQGLEFLIYFQGNSAPDKSGLPSDRFSAERTGGSVSTLTIQRTQQEDSAVYLCASSGGPVAYEQYFGPGTRLTVT.

The chain has TRBV6-1 and TRBJ2-7, with D perhaps matching TRBD2 (7 bases). CDR1 is MNHNS, CDR2 SASEGT, per germline. CDR3 length: 11 residues. V was trimmed by 11 bases and J by 9 bases, leaving 17 bases between them. CDR3 loop: CASFKGGAQYF. In DNA, the CDR3 is TGTGCCTCATTCAAAGGGGGGGCGCAGTACTTC.

This clone was seen more than once but under ten times. The rearrangement links TRBV7-9 to TRBJ1-4; D is undetermined. The CDR3 consists of 11 residues. The germline V gene encodes CDR1 SEHNR and CDR2 FQNEAQ (reference sequence). V was clipped by 5 bases and J by 8 bases, with 6 bases between them. CDR3 in DNA: TGTGCCAGCAGCCTTCAGGAAAAACTGTTTTTT. Its translation is CASSLQEKLFF. Supplemented by reference TRBV7-9 and TRBJ1-4, the full variable domain reads DTGVSQNPRHKITKRGQNVTFRCDPISEHNRLYWYRQTLGQGPEFLTYFQNEAQLEKSRLLSDRFSAERPKGSFSTLEIQRTEQGDSAMYLCASSLQEKLFFGSGTQLSVL.

The chain carries TRBV10-3 and TRBJ2-1, with 8 bases lining up with TRBD1. V lost 6 bases, J lost 8 bases, and 6 bases stayed unmatched. Germline V gene sequence: CDR1 ENHRY, CDR2 SYGVKD. The CDR3 consists of 13 residues. The CDR3 sequence: CAIRRTGPDEQFF. As DNA, the CDR3 is TGTGCCATCAGAAGGACAGGGCCTGATGAGCAGTTCTTC.

The V call is TRBV2, the J call TRBJ1-2, with D possibly matching TRBD1 (6 bases). The CDR3 covers 15 residues. V was trimmed by 4 bases and J by 5 bases, leaving 17 bases between them. Germline V lookup: CDR1 SNHLY, CDR2 FYNNEI. The CDR3 here is CASSARSGAPYGYTF. As DNA, the CDR3 is TGTGCCAGCAGTGCTCGTTCAGGGGCCCCATATGGCTACACCTTC.

J is TRBJ2-7 and V is TRBV9, with D possibly TRBD1 on 6 matching bases. The V and J ends lost 3 bases and 6 bases respectively, with 19 bases between them. There are 15 residues in the CDR3. Germline loops: CDR1 SGDLS, CDR2 YYNGEE. CDR3 protein: CASSGSTGQPGEQYF. The CDR3 bases are TGTGCCAGCAGCGGATCTACGGGACAACCTGGCGAGCAGTACTTC.

The J gene is TRBJ2-7, the V gene TRBV9; tentatively, D is TRBD2 (5 bases). V lost 4 bases, J lost 0 bases, and 14 bases lay in between. The CDR3 length is 15 residues. Germline V gene lookup returns CDR1 SGDLS and CDR2 YYNGEE. CDR3 loop: CASSPSPGSSYEQYF. The DNA for the CDR3 is TGTGCCAGCAGCCCCTCGCCGGGGAGCTCCTACGAGCAGTACTTC.

J is TRBJ2-6 and V is TRBV19; TRBD2 agrees at 7 bases. Germline values: CDR1 LNHDA, CDR2 SQIVND (reference sequence). CDR3 length equals 17 residues. The V and J ends lost 2 bases and 4 bases, in that order; junction bases with no gene match: 8. The CDR3 sequence: CASSILTSAQGANVLTF. Written as DNA, the CDR3 is TGTGCCAGTAGTATATTAACTAGCGCCCAAGGGGCCAACGTCCTGACTTTC.

The chain joins TRBV4-3 to TRBJ2-7; D might be TRBD1 (6 bases). The CDR3 extends over 17 amino acids. Trimming left V 0 bases short and J 5 bases short, with 20 bases between. Germline V gene sequence: CDR1 LGHNA, CDR2 YSLEER. In nucleotides, the CDR3 is TGCGCCAGCAGCCAAGAGTGGGCACAGGGATTTCGCGACGAGCAGTACTTC. It codes for CASSQEWAQGFRDEQYF.